These 17 T cell receptor beta chains were sequenced from one sample in a study of T cells in Graves' hyperthyroidism and ophthalmopathy. Amplification of TCR beta CDR3 regions used RNA as the template. Researchers ran a first-round RT-PCR on the TCR CDR3 using the HTBI primer set. MiXCR was run by TCRdb on the multiplex PCR reads, yielding one entry per CDR3 protein. The sample has 650,000 to 750,000 distinct CDR3 sequences, around 13% seen once; the top ten hold approximately 10%. Sequenced sample: blood. The receptors come from a woman under 30 with Graves' hyperthyroidism.

The table lists this clonotype with many counts. In DNA, the CDR3 is TGTGCCAGCAGTTACCCAAGCGATACGCAGTATTTT. It encodes CASSYPSDTQYF. The rearrangement joins TRBV6-2 or TRBV6-3 to TRBJ2-3; D not resolved. Trimming removed 2 bases from V and 6 bases from J, with 6 bases in between. Looked up from germline, CDR1 is MNHEY and CDR2 is SVGEGT. The CDR3 is 12 amino acids.

This clonotype was seen more than once but under ten times. The chain combines TRBV25-1 with TRBJ1-2; D gene unclear. Germline values: CDR1 MGHDK, CDR2 SYGVNS. V lost 4 bases to trimming and J lost 4 bases, with 13 bases between them. The CDR3 is made up of 14 amino acids. The CDR3 region has the DNA TGTGCCAGCAGTGGACTAACAGATTTCTATGGCTACACCTTC. Protein: CASSGLTDFYGYTF.

The V and J genes are TRBV28 and TRBJ1-4; D is undetermined. V lost 3 bases and J 0 bases, leaving 11 bases between the germline ends. This CDR3 comprises 16 residues. The germline V gene encodes CDR1 MDHEN and CDR2 SYDVKM. The CDR3 here is CASSFEGIPTNEKLFF. DNA of the CDR3: TGTGCCAGCAGTTTTGAAGGGATTCCAACTAATGAAAAACTGTTTTTT.

This clonotype was seen many times. The DNA of the CDR3 is TGTGCCATCGGGCCCAGGCCCACGAGCGGGAGTACAGATACGCAGTATTTT. Amino acid sequence: CAIGPRPTSGSTDTQYF. This rearrangement joins TRBV10-3 to TRBJ2-3; 8 nucleotides agree with TRBD2. In germline, CDR1 is ENHRY, CDR2 SYGVKD. The CDR3 extends over 17 amino acids. Trimming took 8 bases from V and 3 from J; bases not matched to a gene: 16.

This clonotype was seen at least ten times. The chain is built from TRBV28 and TRBJ2-1, with D possibly being TRBD2 (6 bases). The germline V gene encodes CDR1 MDHEN and CDR2 SYDVKM. CDR3 length: 15 residues. The ends were cut back, 7 bases at V and 1 base at J, with 14 bases in the middle. The CDR3 region has the DNA TGTGCCAGCACCGGCGGGGAAGTGTCCTACAATGAGCAGTTCTTC. Translation gives CASTGGEVSYNEQFF.

This clonotype was recorded many times. This rearrangement joins TRBV7-3 to TRBJ2-3; D remains ambiguous. The germline gives CDR1 SGHTA, CDR2 FQGTGA. The CDR3 consists of 13 residues. With 1 base removed from V and 4 bases from J, the gap between germline ends came to 6 bases. CDR3 residues: CASSLSPADTQYF. The CDR3 nucleotides are TGTGCCAGCAGCTTAAGCCCCGCAGATACGCAGTATTTT.

This clonotype showed up many times. The chain employs TRBV7-9 and TRBJ2-2, with D hard to call. The CDR3 is made up of 13 amino acids. Germline CDR1 SEHNR, CDR2 FQNEAQ (reference sequence). Trimming shortened V by 8 bases and J by 4 bases, and 11 bases separated the two germline ends. Here the CDR3 reads CASSPSVTGELFF. Here the CDR3 DNA reads TGTGCCAGCTCACCCTCGGTCACCGGGGAGCTGTTTTTT.

The genes are TRBV20-1 and TRBJ1-4, with D unclear. This CDR3 spans 13 amino acids. Per the germline V gene, CDR1 is DFQATT and CDR2 is SNEGSKA (reference sequence). The DNA of the CDR3 is TGCAGCGTAATACGGGTAAATGGTGAAAAACTGTTTTTT. Its translation is CSVIRVNGEKLFF.

This clonotype was seen ten or more times. DNA of the CDR3: TGTGCCAGCCAAAAAGGGGGCAGCTACACCTTC. Translating gives CASQKGGSYTF. The chain uses TRBV3-1 and TRBJ1-2, with 7 bases fitting TRBD1. Germline-derived CDR1 and CDR2 are LGHDT and YNNKEL (reference sequence). The length of the CDR3 is 11 residues. V trimming: 8 bases; J trimming: 9 bases; junction bases outside the gene matches: 6.

The sample holds a few counts of this clonotype. V usage is TRBV20-1 and J usage is TRBJ2-7, with TRBD2 matching 7 bases. Trimming cost V 1 base and J 2 bases; bases outside gene matches: 8. Germline V CDR1 and CDR2: DFQATT, SNEGSKA (reference sequence). The CDR3 extends over 15 amino acids. The CDR3 DNA is TGCAGTGCTAGAGCCGGCACTAGCGATCCCTACGAGCAGTACTTC. Its translation: CSARAGTSDPYEQYF.

This clonotype was seen at least ten times. The chain recombines TRBV7-2 with TRBJ1-2, with 7 bases aligning to TRBD1. CDR3 length: 14 amino acids. Trimming at V came to 0 bases and at J to 4 bases, leaving 2 bases not matched to a gene. The germline CDR1 and CDR2 sequences are SGHTA and FQGNSA. Here the CDR3 DNA reads TGTGCCAGCAGCTTAGCGGGACAGCCCTATGGCTACACCTTC. Translation gives CASSLAGQPYGYTF.

J is TRBJ1-6 and V is TRBV6-1; D remains unclear. Germline-derived CDR1 and CDR2 are MNHNS and SASEGT. The V gene lost 2 bases and the J gene lost 7 bases, with 9 bases spanning the gap. The CDR3 extends over 14 amino acids. In nucleotides, the CDR3 is TGTGCCAGCAGTGAATTCGGGTTAAATTCACCCCTCCACTTT. Translation gives CASSEFGLNSPLHF.

This clonotype was picked up a small number of times. This chain connects TRBV20-1 to TRBJ1-5; the match to TRBD1 covers 10 bases. CDR1 and CDR2 from the germline V gene are DFQATT and SNEGSKA (reference sequence). V dropped 1 base and J dropped 6; count of bases not matched to a gene: 6. The CDR3 consists of 15 residues. The DNA for the CDR3 is TGCAGTGCTAGAGCCGGGACAGGGGTTAGTCAGCCCCAGCATTTT. Amino acids: CSARAGTGVSQPQHF.

Of note for this clonotype: One end of the junction is discordant with germline, which a read error may explain. The chain employs TRBV12-3 or TRBV12-4 and TRBJ2-1; the D is unclear. This CDR3 has 15 amino acids. The CDR3 nucleotides read TGTGCCACCAGTGATCCAACTGCCAGGAACAATGAGCAGTTCTTC. Amino acid sequence: CATSDPTARNNEQFF.

This clonotype was counted only a few times. A read error may be the cause here, since a much bigger clone is one base away. J is TRBJ1-1 and V is TRBV7-3; 7 bases agree with TRBD1. V gave up 2 bases and J gave up 1 base; unmatched junction bases: 4. The CDR3 runs to 15 residues. In germline, CDR1 is SGHTA, CDR2 FQGTGA. The CDR3 loop reads CASSLEPGGNTEAFF. The CDR3 DNA is TGTGCCAGCAGCTTAGAGCCAGGGGGGAACACTGAAGCTTTCTTT.

This clonotype has a handful of counts. CDR3 in amino acids: CASSEGVGTDTQYF. CDR3 nucleotides: TGTGCCAGCAGCGAGGGCGTAGGTACAGATACGCAGTATTTT. The chain recombines TRBV7-9 with TRBJ2-3; possibly TRBD2 for D (5 bases). Germline V gives CDR1 SEHNR, CDR2 FQNEAQ (reference sequence). The ends were cut back, 5 bases at V and 3 bases at J, with 12 bases in the middle. The CDR3 has 14 residues.

This clonotype was detected a few times. This rearrangement joins TRBV29-1 to TRBJ2-5; TRBD1 or TRBD2 may be the D gene (10 bases each). This CDR3 is 14 amino acids long. The V gene's germline CDR1 is SQVTM and CDR2 ANQGSEA. V lost 8 bases and J 4 bases, leaving 20 bases between the germline ends. CDR3 residues: CSTSGTGEGETQYF. The CDR3 bases are TGCAGCACTAGCGGGACAGGGGAGGGAGAGACCCAGTACTTC.